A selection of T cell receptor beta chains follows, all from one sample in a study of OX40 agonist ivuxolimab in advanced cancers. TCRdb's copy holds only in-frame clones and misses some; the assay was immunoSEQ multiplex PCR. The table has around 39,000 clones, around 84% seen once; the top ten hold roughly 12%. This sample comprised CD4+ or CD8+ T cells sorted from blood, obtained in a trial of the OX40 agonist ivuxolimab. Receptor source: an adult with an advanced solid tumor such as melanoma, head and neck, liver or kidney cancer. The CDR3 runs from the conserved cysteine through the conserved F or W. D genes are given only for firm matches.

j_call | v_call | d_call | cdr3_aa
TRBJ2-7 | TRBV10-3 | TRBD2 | CAIGGGSYEQYF
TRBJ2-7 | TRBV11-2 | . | CAGSNLSDLREQYF
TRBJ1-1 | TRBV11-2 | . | CASSRGRSNTEAFF
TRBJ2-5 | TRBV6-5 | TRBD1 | CASRSTGGMETQYF
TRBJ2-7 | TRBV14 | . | CASSQGTGLYEQYF
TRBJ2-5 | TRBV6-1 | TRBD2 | CASGISGGLETQYF
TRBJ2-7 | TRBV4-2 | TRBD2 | CASSPGGRAGEQYF
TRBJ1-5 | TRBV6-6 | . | CASSYPRGLDPQHF
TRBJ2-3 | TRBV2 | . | CASSEYATSTDTQYF
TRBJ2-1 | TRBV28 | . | CASSLSRGRAARGYNEQFF
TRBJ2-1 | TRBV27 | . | CASKIINEQFF
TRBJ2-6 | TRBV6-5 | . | CASRRGAGANVLTF
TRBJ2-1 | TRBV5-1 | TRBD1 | CASSTGQGINEQFF
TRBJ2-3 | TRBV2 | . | CASSRQVGAQTDTQYF
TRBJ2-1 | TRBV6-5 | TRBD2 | CASSLAGGRRGEQFF
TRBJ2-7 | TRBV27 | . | CASSLSGASSYEQYF
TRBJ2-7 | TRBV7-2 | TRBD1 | CASSPDRGAYEQYF
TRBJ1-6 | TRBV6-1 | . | CASSGYSGVSNSPLHF
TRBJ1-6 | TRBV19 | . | CASNSAPGTLNSPLHF
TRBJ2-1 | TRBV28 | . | CASSLHRDRYNEQFF
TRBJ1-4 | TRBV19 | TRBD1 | CASSPRTGTNEKLFF
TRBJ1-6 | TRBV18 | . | CASSANWNSPLHF
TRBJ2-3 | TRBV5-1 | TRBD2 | CASSYSGGGTDTQYF
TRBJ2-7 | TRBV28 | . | CASSDSGGYEQYF
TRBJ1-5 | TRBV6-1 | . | CASSEKGDRGGRQPQHF
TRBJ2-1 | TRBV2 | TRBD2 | CASRPLAGGSEQFF
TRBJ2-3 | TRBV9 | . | CASSVGSVGVGWKDTQYF
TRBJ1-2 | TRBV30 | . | CAWSQINYGYTF
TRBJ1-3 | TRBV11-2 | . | CASSEVRNTIYF
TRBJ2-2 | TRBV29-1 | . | CTARHANTGELFF
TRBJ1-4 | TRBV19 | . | CASSIGEKLFF
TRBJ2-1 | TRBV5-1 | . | CASSLVVLGNEQFF
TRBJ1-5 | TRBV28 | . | CASSLKGVPMPQPQHF
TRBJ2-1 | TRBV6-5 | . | CASSYSYAGGNEQFF
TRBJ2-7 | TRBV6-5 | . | CASSYGKGTSYEQYF
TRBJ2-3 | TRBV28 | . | CASSLLGGTRDTQYF
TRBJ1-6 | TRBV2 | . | CASSENSPTYNSPLHF